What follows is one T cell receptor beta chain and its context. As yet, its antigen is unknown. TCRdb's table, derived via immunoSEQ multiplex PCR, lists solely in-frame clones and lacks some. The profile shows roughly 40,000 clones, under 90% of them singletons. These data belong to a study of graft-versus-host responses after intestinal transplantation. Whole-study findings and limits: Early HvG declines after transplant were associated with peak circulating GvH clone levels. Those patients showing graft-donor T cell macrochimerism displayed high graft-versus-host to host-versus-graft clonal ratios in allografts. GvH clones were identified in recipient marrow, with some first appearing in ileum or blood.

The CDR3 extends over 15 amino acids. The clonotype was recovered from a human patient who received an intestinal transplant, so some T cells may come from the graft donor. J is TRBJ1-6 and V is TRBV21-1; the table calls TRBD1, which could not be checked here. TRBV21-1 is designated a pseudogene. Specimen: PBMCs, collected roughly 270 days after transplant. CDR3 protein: CASPVARSYNSPLHF. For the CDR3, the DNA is TGTGCCAGCCCGGTGGCCAGGTCCTATAATTCACCCCTCCACTTT.